Listed below are T cell receptor beta chains from one sample, sequenced in a study of neoadjuvant anti-PD-1 for oral cavity cancer. Produced via immunoSEQ multiplex PCR; TCRdb's table is partial and in-frame only. This sample has 40,000 or so clones; around two fifths occur once, and the top ten carry 16%. Here the sequenced sample was tumor tissue, taken after nivolumab (anti-PD-1) treatment. These receptors were taken from a person aged 35-79 years with oral cavity squamous cell carcinoma. Each CDR3 is given with its conserved first and last residue. A D gene is named only where the DNA matches it firmly. Size is omitted from some rows. Given values are once, few, many or a class for expanded clones.

v_gene: TRBV5-4; d_gene: NA; abundance: NA; j_gene: TRBJ1-1; CDR3nt: TGTGCCAGCAGCTTGGGGGCGAGACAGACTTTCTTT; CDR3aa: CASSLGARQTFF
v_gene: TRBV9; d_gene: NA; abundance: once; j_gene: TRBJ1-1; CDR3nt: TGTGCCAGCAGCGTAGGGGGGTGGACTGAAGCTTTCTTT; CDR3aa: CASSVGGWTEAFF
v_gene: TRBV29-1; d_gene: TRBD1; abundance: NA; j_gene: TRBJ1-2; CDR3nt: TGCAGCGTTGATGGACAGGGGGCTGGCGGCTACACCTTC; CDR3aa: CSVDGQGAGGYTF
v_gene: TRBV2; d_gene: NA; abundance: few; j_gene: TRBJ2-5; CDR3nt: TGTGCCAGCAGCCGGGACTCCCAAGAGACCCAGTACTTC; CDR3aa: CASSRDSQETQYF
v_gene: TRBV30; d_gene: NA; abundance: NA; j_gene: TRBJ1-1; CDR3nt: TGTGCCTGGAGTTCCGACCAGGGGTTGTCCACTGAAGCTTTCTTT; CDR3aa: CAWSSDQGLSTEAFF
v_gene: TRBV7-2; d_gene: TRBD2; abundance: NA; j_gene: TRBJ2-1; CDR3nt: TGTGCCAGCACAGGCGGGACTAGCGGGAGACAGAAGCAGTTCTTC; CDR3aa: CASTGGTSGRQKQFF
v_gene: TRBV5-4; d_gene: NA; abundance: NA; j_gene: TRBJ1-5; CDR3nt: TGTGCCAGCAGCTTGGACCAGTGGCAGCCCCAGCATTTT; CDR3aa: CASSLDQWQPQHF
v_gene: TRBV5-1; d_gene: TRBD1; abundance: NA; j_gene: TRBJ1-3; CDR3nt: TGCGCCAGCAGCCCCTCAGGGGGAACAGGAAACACCATATATTTT; CDR3aa: CASSPSGGTGNTIYF
v_gene: TRBV2; d_gene: NA; abundance: NA; j_gene: TRBJ2-7; CDR3nt: TGTGCCAGCATCCGGCAGGAGTCCTACGAGCAGTACTTC; CDR3aa: CASIRQESYEQYF
v_gene: TRBV20-1; d_gene: NA; abundance: NA; j_gene: TRBJ1-1; CDR3nt: TGCAGTGCTAGGAACACTGAAGCTTTCTTT; CDR3aa: CSARNTEAFF
v_gene: TRBV2; d_gene: NA; abundance: few; j_gene: TRBJ2-1; CDR3nt: TGTGCCAGCAGTGACGCTAGCGTCGTGGGTAAAAAGCAGTTCTTC; CDR3aa: CASSDASVVGKKQFF
v_gene: TRBV28; d_gene: NA; abundance: NA; j_gene: TRBJ2-5; CDR3nt: TGTGCCAGCTCGTCGAACCAAGAGACCCAGTACTTC; CDR3aa: CASSSNQETQYF
v_gene: TRBV5-4; d_gene: TRBD1; abundance: NA; j_gene: TRBJ1-1; CDR3nt: TGTGCCAGCAGCTTACAGGGGACTGAAGCTTTCTTT; CDR3aa: CASSLQGTEAFF
v_gene: TRBV5-4; d_gene: TRBD2; abundance: NA; j_gene: TRBJ2-3; CDR3nt: TGTGCCAGCAGCTTGGGAGCGGGACTAGCAACAGATACGCAGTATTTT; CDR3aa: CASSLGAGLATDTQYF
v_gene: TRBV15; d_gene: NA; abundance: NA; j_gene: TRBJ1-4; CDR3nt: TGTGCCACCAGCTCGAGCCTTAATGAAAAACTGTTTTTT; CDR3aa: CATSSSLNEKLFF